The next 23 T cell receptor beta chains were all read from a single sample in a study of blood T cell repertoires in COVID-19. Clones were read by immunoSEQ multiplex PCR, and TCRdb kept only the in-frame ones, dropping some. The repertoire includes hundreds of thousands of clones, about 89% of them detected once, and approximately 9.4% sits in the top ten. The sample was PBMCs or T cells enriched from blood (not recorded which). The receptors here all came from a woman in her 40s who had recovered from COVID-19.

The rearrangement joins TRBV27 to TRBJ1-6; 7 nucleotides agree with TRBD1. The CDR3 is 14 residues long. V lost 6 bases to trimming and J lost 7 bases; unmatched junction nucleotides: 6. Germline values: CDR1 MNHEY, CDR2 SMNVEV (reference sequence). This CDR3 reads CASRYGTANSPLHF. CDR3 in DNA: TGTGCCAGCAGATACGGGACAGCGAATTCACCCCTCCACTTT.

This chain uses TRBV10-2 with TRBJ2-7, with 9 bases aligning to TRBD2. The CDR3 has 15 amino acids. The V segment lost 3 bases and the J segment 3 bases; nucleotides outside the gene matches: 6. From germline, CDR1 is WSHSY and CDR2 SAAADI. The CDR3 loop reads CASSEHGTSIYEQYF. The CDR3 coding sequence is TGCGCCAGCAGTGAACACGGGACTAGCATCTACGAGCAGTACTTC.

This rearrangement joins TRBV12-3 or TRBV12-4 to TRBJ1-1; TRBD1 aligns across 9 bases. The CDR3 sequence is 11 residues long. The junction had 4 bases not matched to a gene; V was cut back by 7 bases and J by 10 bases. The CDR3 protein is CASTEDRGAFF. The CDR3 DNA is TGTGCCAGCACCGAGGACAGGGGAGCTTTCTTT.

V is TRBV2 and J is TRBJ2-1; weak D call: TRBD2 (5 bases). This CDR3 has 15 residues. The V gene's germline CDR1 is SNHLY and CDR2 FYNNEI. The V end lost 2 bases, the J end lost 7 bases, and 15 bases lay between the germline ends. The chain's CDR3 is CASSETGIGENEQFF. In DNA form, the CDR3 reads TGTGCCAGCAGTGAAACGGGAATTGGGGAAAATGAGCAGTTCTTC. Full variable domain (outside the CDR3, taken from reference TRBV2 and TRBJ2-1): EPEVTQTPSHQVTQMGQEVILRCVPISNHLYFYWYRQILGQKVEFLVSFYNNEISEKSEIFDDQFSVERPDGSNFTLKIRSTKLEDSAMYFCASSETGIGENEQFFGPGTRLTVL.

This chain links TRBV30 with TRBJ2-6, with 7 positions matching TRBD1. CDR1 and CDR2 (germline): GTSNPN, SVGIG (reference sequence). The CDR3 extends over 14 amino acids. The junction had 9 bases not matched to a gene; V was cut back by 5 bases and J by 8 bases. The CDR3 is CAWQQGINTNVLTF. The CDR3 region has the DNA TGTGCCTGGCAACAGGGGATTAATACCAACGTCCTGACTTTC. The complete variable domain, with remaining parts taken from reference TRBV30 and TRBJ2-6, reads SQTIHQWPATLVQPVGSPLSLECTVEGTSNPNLYWYRQAAGRGLQLLFYSVGIGQISSEVPQNLSASRPQDRQFILSSKKLLLSDSGFYLCAWQQGINTNVLTFGAGSRLTVL.

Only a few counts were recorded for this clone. The CDR3 sequence: CASSQRTRAKYSQETQYF. The CDR3 DNA follows: TGCGCCAGCAGTCAACGGACTAGGGCTAAATATAGCCAAGAGACCCAGTACTTC. This chain uses TRBV23-1 with TRBJ2-5; TRBD2 matches 7 bases. TRBV23-1 is marked as an open reading frame, function uncertain. J gave up 1 base and V 2 bases, and 13 bases lay outside the gene matches. This CDR3 comprises 18 residues.

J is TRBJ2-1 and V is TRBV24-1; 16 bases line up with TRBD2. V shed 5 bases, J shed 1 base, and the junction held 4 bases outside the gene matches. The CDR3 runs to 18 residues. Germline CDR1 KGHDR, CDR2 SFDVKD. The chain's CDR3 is CATSAPGLAGGSYNEQFF. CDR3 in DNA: TGTGCCACCAGTGCGCCGGGACTAGCGGGAGGGTCCTACAATGAGCAGTTCTTC.

DNA of the CDR3: TGTGCCAGCAGCTTACAGGGGGGGGACACTGAAGCTTTCTTT. Its protein is CASSLQGGDTEAFF. The chain carries TRBV5-8 and TRBJ1-1; 8 nucleotides match TRBD1. This CDR3 has 14 residues. V lost 2 bases, J lost 3 bases, and 3 bases stayed unmatched. CDR1 is SGHTS, CDR2 YDEGEE, per germline.

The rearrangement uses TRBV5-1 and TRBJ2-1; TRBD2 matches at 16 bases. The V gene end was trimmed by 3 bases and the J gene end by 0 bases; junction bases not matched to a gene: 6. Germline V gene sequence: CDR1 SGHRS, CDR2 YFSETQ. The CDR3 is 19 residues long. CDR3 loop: CASSSGTSGGASSYNEQFF. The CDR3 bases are TGCGCCAGCAGCTCGGGGACTAGCGGGGGGGCTTCCTCCTACAATGAGCAGTTCTTC.

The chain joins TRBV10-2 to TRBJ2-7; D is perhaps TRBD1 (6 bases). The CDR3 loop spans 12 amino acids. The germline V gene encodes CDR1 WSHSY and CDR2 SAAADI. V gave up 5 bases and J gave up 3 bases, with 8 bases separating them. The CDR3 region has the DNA TGCGCCAGCAGTACAGGGTTCTACGAGCAGTACTTC. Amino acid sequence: CASSTGFYEQYF.

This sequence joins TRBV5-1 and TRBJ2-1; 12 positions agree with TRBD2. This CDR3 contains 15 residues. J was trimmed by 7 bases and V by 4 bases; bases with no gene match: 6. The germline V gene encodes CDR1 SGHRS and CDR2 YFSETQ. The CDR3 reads CASSPLAGGRNEQFF. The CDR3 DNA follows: TGCGCCAGCAGCCCGCTAGCGGGGGGGCGGAATGAGCAGTTCTTC.

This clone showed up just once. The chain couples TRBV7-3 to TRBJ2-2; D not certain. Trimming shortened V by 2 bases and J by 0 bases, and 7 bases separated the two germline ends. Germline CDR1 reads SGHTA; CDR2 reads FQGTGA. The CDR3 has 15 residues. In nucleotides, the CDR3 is TGTGCCAGCAGCTTATACACCCCGAACACCGGGGAGCTGTTTTTT. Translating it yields CASSLYTPNTGELFF.

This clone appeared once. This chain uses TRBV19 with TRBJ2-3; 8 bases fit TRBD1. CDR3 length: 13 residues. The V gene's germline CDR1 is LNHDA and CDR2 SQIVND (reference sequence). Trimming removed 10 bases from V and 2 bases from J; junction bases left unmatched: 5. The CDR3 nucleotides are TGTGCCATCGGACAGGGACTCACAGATACGCAGTATTTT. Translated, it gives CAIGQGLTDTQYF. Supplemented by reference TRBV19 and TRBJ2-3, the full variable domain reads DGGITQSPKYLFRKEGQNVTLSCEQNLNHDAMYWYRQDPGQGLRLIYYSQIVNDFQKGDIAEGYSVSREKKESFPLTVTSAQKNPTAFYLCAIGQGLTDTQYFGPGTRLTVL.

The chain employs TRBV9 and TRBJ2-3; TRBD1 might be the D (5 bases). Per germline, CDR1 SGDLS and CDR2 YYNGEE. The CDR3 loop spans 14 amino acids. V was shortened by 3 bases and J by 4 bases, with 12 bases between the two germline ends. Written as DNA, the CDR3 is TGTGCCAGCAGCGCGACAGCAGGGTCAGATACGCAGTATTTT. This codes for CASSATAGSDTQYF.

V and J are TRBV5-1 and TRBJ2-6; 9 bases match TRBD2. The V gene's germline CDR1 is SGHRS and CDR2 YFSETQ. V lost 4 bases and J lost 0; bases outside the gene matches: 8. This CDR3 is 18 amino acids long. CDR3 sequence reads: CASSPRTSVFSGANVLTF. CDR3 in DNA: TGCGCCAGCAGCCCCCGGACTAGCGTATTCTCTGGGGCCAACGTCCTGACTTTC.

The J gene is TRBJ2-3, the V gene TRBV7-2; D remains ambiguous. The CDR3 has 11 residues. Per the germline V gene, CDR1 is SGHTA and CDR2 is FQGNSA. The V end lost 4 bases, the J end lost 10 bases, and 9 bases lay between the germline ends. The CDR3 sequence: CASSSPLSQYF. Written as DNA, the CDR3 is TGTGCCAGCAGCTCCCCGTTGTCGCAGTATTTT.

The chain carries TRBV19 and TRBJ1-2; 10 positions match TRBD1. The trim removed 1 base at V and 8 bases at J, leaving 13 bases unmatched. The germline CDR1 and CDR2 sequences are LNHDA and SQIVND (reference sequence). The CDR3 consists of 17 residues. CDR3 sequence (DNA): TGTGCCAGTAGTATAGCTGGGACAGGGGCAAGCAAACCGGGCTACACCTTC. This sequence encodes CASSIAGTGASKPGYTF.

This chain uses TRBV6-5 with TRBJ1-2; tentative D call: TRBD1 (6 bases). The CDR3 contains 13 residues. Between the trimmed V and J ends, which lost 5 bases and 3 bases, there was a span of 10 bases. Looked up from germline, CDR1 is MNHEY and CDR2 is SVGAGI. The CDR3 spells CASSTGQYYGYTF. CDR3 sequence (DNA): TGTGCCAGCAGTACCGGACAGTACTATGGCTACACCTTC.

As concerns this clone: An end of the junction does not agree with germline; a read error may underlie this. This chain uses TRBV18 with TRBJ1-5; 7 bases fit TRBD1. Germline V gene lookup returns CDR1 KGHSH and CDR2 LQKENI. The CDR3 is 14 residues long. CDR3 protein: CASSPQGQNQPQHF. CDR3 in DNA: TGTGCCAGCTCTCCACAGGGGCAGAATCAGCCCCAGCATTTT. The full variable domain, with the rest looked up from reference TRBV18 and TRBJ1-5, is NAGVMQNPRHLVRRRGQEARLRCSPMKGHSHVYWYRQLPEEGLKFMVYLQKENIIDESGMPKERFSAEFPKEGPSILRIQQVVRGDSAAYFCASSPQGQNQPQHFGDGTRLSIL.

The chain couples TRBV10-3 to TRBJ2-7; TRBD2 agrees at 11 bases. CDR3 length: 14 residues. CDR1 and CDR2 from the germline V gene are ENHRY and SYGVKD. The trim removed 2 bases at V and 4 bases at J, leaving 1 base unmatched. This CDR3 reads CAISEGLAGYEQYF. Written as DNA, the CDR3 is TGTGCCATCAGTGAGGGACTAGCGGGTTACGAGCAGTACTTC.

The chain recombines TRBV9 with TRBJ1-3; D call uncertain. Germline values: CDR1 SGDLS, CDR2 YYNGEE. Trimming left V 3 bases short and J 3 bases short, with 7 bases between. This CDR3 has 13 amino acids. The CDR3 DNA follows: TGTGCCAGCAGCGCTACGGGTGGAAACACCATATATTTT. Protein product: CASSATGGNTIYF. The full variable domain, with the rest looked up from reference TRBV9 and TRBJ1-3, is DSGVTQTPKHLITATGQRVTLRCSPRSGDLSVYWYQQSLDQGLQFLIQYYNGEERAKGNILERFSAQQFPDLHSELNLSSLELGDSALYFCASSATGGNTIYFGEGSWLTVV.

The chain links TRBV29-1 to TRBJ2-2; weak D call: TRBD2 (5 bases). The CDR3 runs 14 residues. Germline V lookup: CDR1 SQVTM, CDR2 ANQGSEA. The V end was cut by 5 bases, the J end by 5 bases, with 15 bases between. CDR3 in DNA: TGCAGCGTTACCAAGGGCCCGGGGACCGGGGAGCTGTTTTTT. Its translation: CSVTKGPGTGELFF.

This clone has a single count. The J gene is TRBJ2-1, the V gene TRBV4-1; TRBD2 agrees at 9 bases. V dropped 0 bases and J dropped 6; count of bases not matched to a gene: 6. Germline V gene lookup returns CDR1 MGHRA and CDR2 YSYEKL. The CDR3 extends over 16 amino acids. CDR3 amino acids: CASSQDWGLAGNEQFF. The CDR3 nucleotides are TGCGCCAGCAGCCAAGATTGGGGACTAGCTGGCAATGAGCAGTTCTTC.